The 27 T cell receptor beta chains below all came from one sample that was sequenced in a study of T cells in Graves' hyperthyroidism and ophthalmopathy. Regions amplified from RNA transcripts were the TCR beta CDR3 regions. First-round RT-PCR with HTBI primers amplified the TCR CDR3 region. TCRdb reprocessed the multiplex PCR reads via MiXCR and lists one record per CDR3 protein. The table includes approximately 510,000 distinct CDR3 sequences, around 50% detected once. Source material: peripheral blood or thyroid tissue (not recorded which). These receptors all stem from an adult woman with Graves' disease, either hyperthyroidism or ophthalmopathy (not recorded which).

The V and J genes are TRBV28 and TRBJ1-2, with 10 bases that match TRBD1. This CDR3 region has 16 residues. Germline trimming cut 5 bases from V and 6 bases from J; bases unmatched to any gene: 12. Germline V CDR1 and CDR2: MDHEN, SYDVKM. CDR3 sequence reads: CASSPSLTGGGNGYTF. CDR3 nucleotide sequence: TGTGCCAGCAGTCCTTCCCTGACAGGGGGCGGCAATGGCTACACCTTC.

At least ten counts were recorded for this clonotype. The V and J genes are TRBV2 and TRBJ1-4; TRBD1 is a possible D gene (6 bases). V lost 6 bases and J 13 bases, leaving 18 bases between the germline ends. Per the germline V gene, CDR1 is SNHLY and CDR2 is FYNNEI. The CDR3 runs to 13 residues. The CDR3 DNA reads TGTGCCAGCAGCCCCGGACAGCCGATGGGACTGTTTTTT. Encoded protein: CASSPGQPMGLFF.

This clonotype was seen more than once but under ten times. The chain has TRBV6-6 and TRBJ2-3; no clear D gene. The germline V gene has CDR1 MNHNY and CDR2 SVGAGI (reference sequence). V was trimmed by 5 bases and J by 2 bases, leaving 5 bases between them. The CDR3 totals 12 residues. CDR3: CASSHNTDTQYF. The CDR3 DNA is TGTGCCAGCAGTCATAACACAGATACGCAGTATTTT.

Details on this clonotype: Because it lacks the conserved phenylalanine or tryptophan at the end, this CDR3 is likely a read error. CDR3 sequence: CASSLRGARWGYTL. The CDR3, as DNA: TGTGCCAGCAGTTTAAGGGGCGCACGATGGGGCTACACCCTC. V gene TRBV28 combines with J gene TRBJ1-2, with D perhaps matching TRBD1 (5 bases). The V gene's germline CDR1 is MDHEN and CDR2 SYDVKM. The CDR3 sequence is 14 residues long. The V gene lost 2 bases and the J gene lost 8 bases, with 15 bases spanning the gap.

This clonotype was counted at least ten times. The V and J genes are TRBV7-3 and TRBJ2-7; D not resolved. Trimming took off 2 bases at V and 4 bases at J, with 9 bases between the two ends. This CDR3 comprises 13 residues. Germline V CDR1 and CDR2: SGHTA, FQGTGA. The CDR3 sequence: CASSLGYGYEQYF. The CDR3, as DNA: TGTGCCAGCAGCTTAGGATACGGTTACGAGCAGTACTTC.

V is TRBV29-1 and J is TRBJ2-2; TRBD1 matches 9 bases. With V trimmed by 6 bases and J by 1 base, 18 bases remained unmatched. This CDR3 spans 19 amino acids. Germline CDR1 reads SQVTM; CDR2 reads ANQGSEA. The CDR3 protein is CSVEVLGGQGRENTGELFF. DNA for the CDR3: TGCAGCGTAGAGGTCCTGGGGGGACAGGGAAGAGAGAACACCGGGGAGCTGTTTTTT.

Many counts were recorded for this clonotype. V usage is TRBV12-3 or TRBV12-4 and J usage is TRBJ2-2; TRBD2 matches at 8 bases. After removal of 5 bases from V and 6 bases from J, the junction contained 5 bases not matched to a gene. There are 14 residues in the CDR3. The CDR3 is CASSLGLAPGELFF. The CDR3 DNA is TGTGCCAGCAGTCTTGGACTAGCCCCCGGGGAGCTGTTTTTT.

This clonotype has a count of ten or more. This chain links TRBV29-1 with TRBJ2-7; no definite D call. The CDR3 totals 11 residues. The V gene lost 5 bases and the J gene lost 3 bases, with 8 bases spanning the gap. CDR1 is SQVTM and CDR2 is ANQGSEA in the germline V gene. This chain's CDR3 is CSVSLDYEQYF. The CDR3 DNA is TGCAGCGTTTCTTTGGACTACGAGCAGTACTTC.

The chain links TRBV15 to TRBJ1-5; tentatively, D is TRBD1 (6 bases). This CDR3 has 17 residues. Germline CDR1 is LNHNV and CDR2 is YYDKDF (reference sequence). Trimming shortened V by 11 bases and J by 2 bases, and 25 bases separated the two germline ends. In DNA, the CDR3 is TGTGCCGCCGCTACCTCAGAGGGGGGGTTGCGCAATCAGCCCCAGCATTTT. It codes for CAAATSEGGLRNQPQHF.

The chain carries TRBV12-3 or TRBV12-4 and TRBJ2-7; D is possibly TRBD2 (5 bases). V lost 5 bases and J lost 3, with 11 bases in between. The CDR3 is made up of 13 amino acids. The CDR3 DNA reads TGTGCCAGCAGTAGGAACCGGGACTACGAGCAGTACTTC. Its translation: CASSRNRDYEQYF.

The rearrangement uses TRBV14 and TRBJ1-2; D remains ambiguous. Germline V lookup: CDR1 SGHDN, CDR2 FVKESK. V lost 5 bases to trimming and J lost 12 bases, with 13 bases between them. This CDR3 comprises 11 residues. CDR3 sequence: CASSVMSGNTF. The CDR3 coding sequence is TGTGCCAGCAGCGTAATGTCTGGAAACACCTTC.

The chain links TRBV7-9 to TRBJ1-1, with no clear D. From germline, CDR1 is SEHNR and CDR2 FQNEAQ (reference sequence). CDR3 size: 13 residues. The ends were cut back, 4 bases at V and 3 bases at J, with 9 bases in the middle. This CDR3 reads CASSSQQYTEAFF. The CDR3 bases are TGTGCCAGCAGCTCACAGCAGTACACTGAAGCTTTCTTT.

V gene TRBV20-1 combines with J gene TRBJ1-5, with a possible D match to TRBD1 (5 bases). CDR1 is DFQATT and CDR2 is SNEGSKA in the germline V gene (reference sequence). The ends were cut back, 7 bases at V and 4 bases at J, with 8 bases in the middle. This CDR3 has 11 amino acids. This CDR3 is CSVRGNQPQHF. The CDR3, as DNA: TGCAGTGTTCGGGGGAATCAGCCCCAGCATTTT.

This clonotype was counted a single time. This may arise from a read error, as a much more abundant clone is one base away. Here the CDR3 omits its conserved ending phenylalanine or tryptophan, so a read error is the likely source. This chain joins TRBV7-9 and TRBJ1-2; D gene uncertain. The CDR3 length is 13 residues. In germline, CDR1 is SEHNR, CDR2 FQNEAQ (reference sequence). V lost 1 base to trimming and J lost 8 bases, with 11 bases between them. CDR3 in amino acids: CASSLGVSGGYTL. In DNA form, the CDR3 reads TGTGCCAGCAGCTTAGGGGTTTCGGGAGGCTACACCCTC.

The V call is TRBV25-1, the J call TRBJ2-5; 11 bases are a match to TRBD2. Germline CDR1 and CDR2: MGHDK and SYGVNS. The CDR3 totals 15 residues. V lost 4 bases, J lost 5 bases, and 6 bases stayed unmatched. The CDR3 sequence is CASSALLAGDETQYF. The CDR3 DNA reads as TGTGCCAGCAGTGCTCTACTAGCGGGAGACGAGACCCAGTACTTC. Drawing the rest from reference TRBV25-1 and TRBJ2-5, the complete variable domain is EADIYQTPRYLVIGTGKKITLECSQTMGHDKMYWYQQDPGMELHLIHYSYGVNSTEKGDLSSESTVSRIRTEHFPLTLESARPSHTSQYLCASSALLAGDETQYFGPGTRLLVL.

The chain joins TRBV5-1 to TRBJ1-3; no definite D call. Trimming stripped 2 bases from V and 0 bases from J, with 24 bases between. This CDR3 is 20 amino acids long. CDR1 and CDR2 from the germline V gene are SGHRS and YFSETQ. The DNA of the CDR3 is TGCGCCAGCAGCTTAACATCCGGCGAGGCGCCCTCTTACTCTGGAAACACCATATATTTT. Translated, it gives CASSLTSGEAPSYSGNTIYF.

On this clonotype itself: The conserved phenylalanine or tryptophan normally closing the CDR3 is absent here, so this likely arose from a read error. The chain has TRBV20-1 and TRBJ2-6; no reliable D call. The CDR3 is 8 amino acids. Between the trimmed V and J ends, which lost 1 base and 15 bases, there was a span of 1 base. In germline, CDR1 is DFQATT, CDR2 SNEGSKA (reference sequence). The CDR3 loop reads CSARALTS. As DNA, the CDR3 is TGCAGTGCTAGAGCCCTGACTAGC.

The V and J genes are TRBV15 and TRBJ2-2; D is unclear. This CDR3 comprises 13 residues. The germline V and J ends were trimmed by 5 bases and 9 bases, with 13 bases remaining between them. Per the germline V gene, CDR1 is LNHNV and CDR2 is YYDKDF (reference sequence). The CDR3 sequence is CATSPTLVRELFF. In DNA form, the CDR3 reads TGTGCCACCAGCCCAACGCTGGTGAGGGAGCTGTTTTTT.

The chain recombines TRBV7-2 with TRBJ1-1; D is uncertain. The CDR3 is made up of 14 amino acids. Germline CDR1 is SGHTA and CDR2 is FQGNSA. Trimming cost V 2 bases and J 3 bases, with 10 bases left between them. DNA for the CDR3: TGTGCCAGCAGCTTAAGTGTATTGGACACTGAAGCTTTCTTT. This encodes CASSLSVLDTEAFF.

This clonotype was counted at least ten times. J is TRBJ2-7 and V is TRBV12-3 or TRBV12-4, with D hard to call. The CDR3 totals 16 residues. Trimming took 2 bases from V and 6 from J, leaving 20 bases between them. The CDR3 protein is CASSLFGGQMDREQYF. CDR3 in DNA: TGTGCCAGCAGTTTATTTGGTGGGCAGATGGATCGCGAGCAGTACTTC.

This clonotype was seen a handful of times. This chain connects TRBV19 to TRBJ1-1, with a tentative D call TRBD1 (6 bases). Looked up from germline, CDR1 is LNHDA and CDR2 is SQIVND (reference sequence). CDR3 length: 16 amino acids. V was cut by 7 bases and J by 1 base, with 19 bases left in between. The CDR3 nucleotides read TGTGCCAGTATTACTCGGAAAGGACAGTCGAACACTGAAGCTTTCTTT. Translated: CASITRKGQSNTEAFF.

There are many counts of this clonotype. The rearrangement joins TRBV15 to TRBJ1-2, with 10 bases identical to TRBD1. There are 14 residues in the CDR3. J was trimmed by 4 bases and V by 5 bases; bases with no gene match: 4. CDR1 is LNHNV and CDR2 is YYDKDF in the germline V gene (reference sequence). The CDR3 nucleotides read TGTGCCACCAGCTCAGGGACAGGGGCCTATGGCTACACCTTC. Residues: CATSSGTGAYGYTF.

This clonotype came up once. V and J are TRBV10-3 and TRBJ2-7; 7 nucleotides match TRBD1. The CDR3 extends over 13 amino acids. Germline V gives CDR1 ENHRY, CDR2 SYGVKD. V lost 11 bases, J lost 2 bases, and 9 bases stayed unmatched. This CDR3 is CAVTGTPAYEQYF. The CDR3 DNA reads TGTGCCGTGACAGGGACCCCCGCCTACGAGCAGTACTTC.

The rearrangement uses TRBV4-3 and TRBJ1-5, with D unclear. CDR3 length: 15 amino acids. Germline V gene sequence: CDR1 LGHNA, CDR2 YSLEER. Trimming cost V 1 base and J 3 bases, with 10 bases left between them. The DNA of the CDR3 is TGCGCCAGCAGCCAAGGCGGAATCAACAATCAGCCCCAGCATTTT. Protein: CASSQGGINNQPQHF.

The chain couples TRBV15 to TRBJ2-7; 12 bases agree with TRBD1. V was pared by 1 base and J by 6 bases, with 7 bases of the junction left unmatched. Germline values: CDR1 LNHNV, CDR2 YYDKDF (reference sequence). The CDR3 consists of 16 residues. The CDR3 is CATSRGGTGGASEQYF. The DNA for the CDR3 is TGTGCCACCAGCAGAGGAGGGACAGGGGGCGCGTCCGAGCAGTACTTC.

The chain joins TRBV6-1 to TRBJ1-1; a possible D gene is TRBD1 (6 bases). The CDR3 contains 11 residues. From germline, CDR1 is MNHNS and CDR2 SASEGT. Trimming took off 7 bases at V and 5 bases at J, with 8 bases between the two ends. CDR3 DNA: TGTGCCAGCACACAGGGAACTGAAGCTTTCTTT. Its translation: CASTQGTEAFF.

Points on this clonotype: A much larger clone lies a single base off, so this may be a read error. The J gene is TRBJ1-1, the V gene TRBV6-1; D not resolved. The CDR3 totals 14 residues. Germline V CDR1 and CDR2: MNHNS, SASEGT. V gave up 8 bases and J gave up 0 bases, with 13 bases separating them. The CDR3 region has the DNA TGTGCCAGCGGCTCAATGAGACTGAACACTGAAGCTTTCTTT. Amino acid sequence: CASGSMRLNTEAFF.